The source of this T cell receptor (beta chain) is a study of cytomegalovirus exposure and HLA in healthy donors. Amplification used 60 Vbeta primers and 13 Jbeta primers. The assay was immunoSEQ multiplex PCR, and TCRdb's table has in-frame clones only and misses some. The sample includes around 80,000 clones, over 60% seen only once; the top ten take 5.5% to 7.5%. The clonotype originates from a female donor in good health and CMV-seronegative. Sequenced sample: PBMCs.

The CDR3, as DNA: TGTGCCAGCAGTGAGACAGCGGGGAATCAGCCCCAGCATTTT. It yields the protein CASSETAGNQPQHF. The chain joins TRBV2 to TRBJ1-5; tentative D call: TRBD1 (5 bases). V lost 3 bases and J 4 bases, leaving 10 bases between the germline ends. CDR1 is SNHLY and CDR2 is FYNNEI in the germline V gene. The CDR3 is 14 amino acids.